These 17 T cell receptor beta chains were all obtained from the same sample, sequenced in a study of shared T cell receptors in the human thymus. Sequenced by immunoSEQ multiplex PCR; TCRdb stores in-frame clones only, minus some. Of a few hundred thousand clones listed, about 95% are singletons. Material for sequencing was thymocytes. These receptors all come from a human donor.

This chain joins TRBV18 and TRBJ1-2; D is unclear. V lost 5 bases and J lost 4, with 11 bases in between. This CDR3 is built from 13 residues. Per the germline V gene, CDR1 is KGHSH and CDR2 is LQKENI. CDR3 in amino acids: CASSSQASYGYTF. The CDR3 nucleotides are TGTGCCAGCTCATCCCAGGCGTCCTATGGCTACACCTTC. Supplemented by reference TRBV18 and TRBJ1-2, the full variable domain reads NAGVMQNPRHLVRRRGQEARLRCSPMKGHSHVYWYRQLPEEGLKFMVYLQKENIIDESGMPKERFSAEFPKEGPSILRIQQVVRGDSAAYFCASSSQASYGYTFGSGTRLTVV.

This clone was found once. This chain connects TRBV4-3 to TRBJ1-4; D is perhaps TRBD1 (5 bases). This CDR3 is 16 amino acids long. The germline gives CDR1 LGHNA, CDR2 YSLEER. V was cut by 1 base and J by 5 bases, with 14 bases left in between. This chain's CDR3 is CASSQGPGTVNEKLFF. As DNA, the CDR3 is TGCGCCAGCAGCCAAGGACCCGGGACCGTCAATGAAAAACTGTTTTTT.

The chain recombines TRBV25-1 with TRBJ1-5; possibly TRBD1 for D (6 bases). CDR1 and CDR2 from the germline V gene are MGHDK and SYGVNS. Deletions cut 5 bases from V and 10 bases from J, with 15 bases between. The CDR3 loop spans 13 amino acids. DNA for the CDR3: TGTGCCAGCAGTCACAGGGATGCTCAACCCCAGCATTTT. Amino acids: CASSHRDAQPQHF.

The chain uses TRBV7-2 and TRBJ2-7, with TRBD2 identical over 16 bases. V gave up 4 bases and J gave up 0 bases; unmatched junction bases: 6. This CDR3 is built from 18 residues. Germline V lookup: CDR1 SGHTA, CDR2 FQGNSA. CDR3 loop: CASSSGLAGGPSSYEQYF. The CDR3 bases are TGTGCCAGCAGCTCGGGACTAGCGGGAGGGCCGAGCTCCTACGAGCAGTACTTC. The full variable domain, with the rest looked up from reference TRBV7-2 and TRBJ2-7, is GAGVSQSPSNKVTEKGKDVELRCDPISGHTALYWYRQSLGQGLEFLIYFQGNSAPDKSGLPSDRFSAERTGGSVSTLTIQRTQQEDSAVYLCASSSGLAGGPSSYEQYFGPGTRLTVT.

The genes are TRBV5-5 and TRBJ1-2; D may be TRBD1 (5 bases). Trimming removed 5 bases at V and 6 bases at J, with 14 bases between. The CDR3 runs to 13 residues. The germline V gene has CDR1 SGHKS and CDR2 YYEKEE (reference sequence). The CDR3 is CASSFRQINGYTF. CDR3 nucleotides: TGTGCCAGCAGTTTTCGACAGATTAATGGCTACACCTTC.

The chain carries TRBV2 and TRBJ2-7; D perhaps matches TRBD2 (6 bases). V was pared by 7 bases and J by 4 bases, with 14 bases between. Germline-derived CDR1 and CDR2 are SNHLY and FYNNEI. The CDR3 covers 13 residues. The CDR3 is CASTLGLFYEQYF. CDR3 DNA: TGTGCCAGCACCCTGGGACTTTTTTACGAGCAGTACTTC.

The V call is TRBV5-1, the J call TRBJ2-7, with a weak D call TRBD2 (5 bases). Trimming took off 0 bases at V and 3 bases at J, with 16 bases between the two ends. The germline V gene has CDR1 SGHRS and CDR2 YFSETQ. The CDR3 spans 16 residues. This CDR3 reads CASSLAWRKGHYEQYF. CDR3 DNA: TGCGCCAGCAGCTTGGCATGGAGGAAGGGCCACTACGAGCAGTACTTC.

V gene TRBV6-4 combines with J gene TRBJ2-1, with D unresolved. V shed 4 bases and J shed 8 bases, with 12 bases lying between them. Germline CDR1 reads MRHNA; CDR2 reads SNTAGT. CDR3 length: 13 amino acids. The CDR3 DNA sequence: TGTGCCAGCAGTGGCAATAGGGTGGATGAGCAGTTCTTC. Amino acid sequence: CASSGNRVDEQFF.

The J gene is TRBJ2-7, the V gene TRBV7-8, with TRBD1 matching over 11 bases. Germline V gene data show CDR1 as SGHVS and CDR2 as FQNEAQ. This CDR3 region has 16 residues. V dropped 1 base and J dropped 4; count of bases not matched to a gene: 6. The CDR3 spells CASSLGGTGGQYEQYF. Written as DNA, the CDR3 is TGTGCCAGCAGCTTAGGAGGGACAGGGGGTCAGTACGAGCAGTACTTC. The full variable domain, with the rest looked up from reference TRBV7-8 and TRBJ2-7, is GAGVSQSPRYKVAKRGQDVALRCDPISGHVSLFWYQQALGQGPEFLTYFQNEAQLDKSGLPSDRFFAERPEGSVSTLKIQRTQQEDSAVYLCASSLGGTGGQYEQYFGPGTRLTVT.

CDR3 amino acids: CASGTRDRGTDTQYF. For the CDR3, the DNA is TGTGCCAGCGGAACCCGGGACAGGGGGACAGATACGCAGTATTTT. The V call is TRBV5-6, the J call TRBJ2-3, with 11 bases fitting TRBD1. V lost 7 bases to trimming and J lost 3 bases; unmatched junction nucleotides: 7. From germline, CDR1 is SGHDT and CDR2 YYEEEE. The CDR3 extends over 15 amino acids.

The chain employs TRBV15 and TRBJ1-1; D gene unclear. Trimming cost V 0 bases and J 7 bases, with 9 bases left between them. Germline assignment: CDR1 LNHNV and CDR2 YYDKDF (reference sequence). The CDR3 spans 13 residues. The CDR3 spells CATSRDESGEAFF. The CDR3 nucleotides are TGTGCCACCAGCAGAGACGAGAGCGGTGAAGCTTTCTTT.

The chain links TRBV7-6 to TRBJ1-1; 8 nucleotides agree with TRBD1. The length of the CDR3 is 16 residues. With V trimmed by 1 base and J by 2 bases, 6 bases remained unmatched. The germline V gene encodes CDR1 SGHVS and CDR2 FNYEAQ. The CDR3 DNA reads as TGTGCCAGCAGCTTAGGGCAGGGGGCTCTTAACACTGAAGCTTTCTTT. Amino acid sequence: CASSLGQGALNTEAFF.

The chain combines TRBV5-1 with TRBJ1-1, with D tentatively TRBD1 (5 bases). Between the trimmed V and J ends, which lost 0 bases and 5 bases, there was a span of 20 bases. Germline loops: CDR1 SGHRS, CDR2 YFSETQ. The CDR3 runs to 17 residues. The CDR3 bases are TGCGCCAGCAGCTTGGCCGGAGGCAGGCAAAGGGGTACTGAAGCTTTCTTT. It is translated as CASSLAGGRQRGTEAFF.

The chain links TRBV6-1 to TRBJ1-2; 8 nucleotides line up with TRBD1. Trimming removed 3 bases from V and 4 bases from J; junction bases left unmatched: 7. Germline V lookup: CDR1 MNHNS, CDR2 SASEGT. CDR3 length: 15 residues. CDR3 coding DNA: TGTGCCAGCAGTGAGAGGACAGGGCTGGCCTATGGCTACACCTTC. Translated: CASSERTGLAYGYTF.

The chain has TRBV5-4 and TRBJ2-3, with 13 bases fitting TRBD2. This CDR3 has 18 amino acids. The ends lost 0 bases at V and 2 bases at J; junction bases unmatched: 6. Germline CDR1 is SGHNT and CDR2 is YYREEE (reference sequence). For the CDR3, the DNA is TGTGCCAGCAGCTTGGGGACTAGCGGGGGACCGTTCACAGATACGCAGTATTTT. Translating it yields CASSLGTSGGPFTDTQYF.

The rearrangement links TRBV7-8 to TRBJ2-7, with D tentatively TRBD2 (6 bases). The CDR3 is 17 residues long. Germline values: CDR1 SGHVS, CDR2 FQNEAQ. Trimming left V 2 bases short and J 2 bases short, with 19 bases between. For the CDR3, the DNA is TGTGCCAGCAGCTTAAAAGCCAAGCTCGCGGGGCCCTACGAGCAGTACTTC. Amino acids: CASSLKAKLAGPYEQYF.

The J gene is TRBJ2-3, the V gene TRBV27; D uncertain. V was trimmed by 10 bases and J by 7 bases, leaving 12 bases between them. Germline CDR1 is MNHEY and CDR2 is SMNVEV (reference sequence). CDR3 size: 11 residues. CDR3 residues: CATLGPHTQYF. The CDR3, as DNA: TGTGCCACCCTCGGCCCCCATACGCAGTATTTT.